This passage covers 15 T cell receptor beta chains from one sample sequenced in a study of OX40 agonist ivuxolimab in advanced cancers. Using immunoSEQ multiplex PCR, the repertoire was profiled, and TCRdb retains in-frame clones only, with some absent. The sample includes about 83,000 clones, around four fifths of them seen just once. Source: CD4+ or CD8+ T cells sorted from blood, taken in a trial of the OX40 agonist ivuxolimab. The receptors were gathered from an adult with an advanced solid tumor such as melanoma, head and neck, liver or kidney cancer.

The chain uses TRBV11-2 and TRBJ2-5, with 12 positions matching TRBD1. CDR3 length: 18 residues. After removal of 4 bases from V and 5 bases from J, the junction contained 14 bases not matched to a gene. Per germline, CDR1 SGHAT and CDR2 FQNNGV. CDR3 residues: CASSYRPGQGANEETQYF. The CDR3 DNA reads TGTGCCAGCAGCTATAGACCGGGACAGGGGGCGAATGAGGAGACCCAGTACTTC.

The chain employs TRBV7-3 and TRBJ2-5, with TRBD2 as a possible D gene (6 bases). The V and J ends lost 5 bases and 3 bases respectively, with 16 bases between them. This CDR3 has 15 residues. CDR1 is SGHTA and CDR2 is FQGTGA in the germline V gene. In nucleotides, the CDR3 is TGTGCCAGCAGCCGGGCGGGATCCATGAAAGAGACCCAGTACTTC. The encoded protein is CASSRAGSMKETQYF.

The chain has TRBV7-9 and TRBJ1-5, with TRBD1 as a possible D gene (5 bases). Trimming stripped 3 bases from V and 6 bases from J, with 9 bases between. Germline loops: CDR1 SEHNR, CDR2 FQNEAQ (reference sequence). The CDR3 totals 13 residues. The DNA for the CDR3 is TGTGCCAGCAGCTTCGTCCAGGGTCAGCCCCAGCATTTT. As protein: CASSFVQGQPQHF.

The V gene is TRBV27, the J gene TRBJ2-1, with 10 positions matching TRBD2. The germline V gene has CDR1 MNHEY and CDR2 SMNVEV (reference sequence). V lost 6 bases, J lost 3 bases, and 2 bases stayed unmatched. This CDR3 region has 14 residues. The CDR3 nucleotides are TGTGCCAGCAGCAAGCGGGGGGGCTACAATGAGCAGTTCTTC. Translating gives CASSKRGGYNEQFF.

The chain carries TRBV20-1 and TRBJ2-3; D not resolved. This CDR3 spans 11 amino acids. V was shortened by 4 bases and J by 5 bases, with 7 bases between the two germline ends. Germline lookup yields CDR1 DFQATT and CDR2 SNEGSKA (reference sequence). The CDR3 DNA reads as TGCAGTGCTAAGGTTTTAGATACGCAGTATTTT. It is translated as CSAKVLDTQYF.

The chain couples TRBV6-1 to TRBJ2-1; D is ambiguous. V was shortened by 3 bases and J by 9 bases, with 3 bases between the two germline ends. CDR1 and CDR2 (germline): MNHNS, SASEGT. CDR3 length: 10 residues. The CDR3 loop reads CASSDPEQFF. CDR3 nucleotide sequence: TGTGCCAGCAGTGACCCTGAGCAGTTCTTC.

The chain uses TRBV5-1 and TRBJ1-2; TRBD1 matches 9 bases. The junction had 7 bases not matched to a gene; V was cut back by 4 bases and J by 3 bases. Germline V gives CDR1 SGHRS, CDR2 YFSETQ. The CDR3 is made up of 15 amino acids. In DNA form, the CDR3 reads TGCGCCAGCAGCGAACGGACAGGGGCTGACTATGGCTACACCTTC. Protein: CASSERTGADYGYTF.

V and J are TRBV30 and TRBJ2-5, with TRBD2 identical over 12 bases. After removal of 3 bases from V and 4 bases from J, the junction contained 3 bases not matched to a gene. Germline V lookup: CDR1 GTSNPN, CDR2 SVGIG (reference sequence). The CDR3 sequence is 14 residues long. This CDR3 reads CAWRKGLAGETQYF. DNA for the CDR3: TGTGCCTGGAGAAAGGGACTAGCGGGAGAGACCCAGTACTTC.

The V gene is TRBV5-8, the J gene TRBJ2-3, with D possibly being TRBD2 (6 bases). CDR1 and CDR2 (germline): SGHTS, YDEGEE. This CDR3 comprises 14 residues. Trimming cost V 3 bases and J 3 bases, with 11 bases left between them. The DNA for the CDR3 is TGTGCCAGCAGCTGGGGGGATGGGACAGATACGCAGTATTTT. Amino acids: CASSWGDGTDTQYF.

The chain couples TRBV4-1 to TRBJ2-5, with 9 bases aligning to TRBD1. V lost 4 bases, J lost 4 bases, and 7 bases stayed unmatched. Germline values: CDR1 MGHRA, CDR2 YSYEKL. This CDR3 is 15 amino acids long. The DNA for the CDR3 is TGCGCCAGCAGCCCCAGACAGGGGGGGCGAGAGACCCAGTACTTC. Translation gives CASSPRQGGRETQYF.

The chain has TRBV11-2 and TRBJ1-1; D is ambiguous. V was pared by 1 base and J by 7 bases, with 10 bases between. This CDR3 has 13 residues. Germline assignment: CDR1 SGHAT and CDR2 FQNNGV. CDR3 coding DNA: TGTGCCAGCAGCTTAGCCCCGGAGATTGAAGCTTTCTTT. It translates to CASSLAPEIEAFF.

This clone was found once. The chain joins TRBV11-2 to TRBJ2-7; D is unclear. V lost 4 bases and J 5 bases, leaving 3 bases between the germline ends. Looked up from germline, CDR1 is SGHAT and CDR2 is FQNNGV. The CDR3 totals 10 residues. CDR3 DNA sequence: TGTGCCAGCAGCTCGCACGAGCAGTACTTC. This encodes CASSSHEQYF.

The chain joins TRBV7-3 to TRBJ2-4; D might be TRBD2 (7 bases). The V end was cut by 4 bases, the J end by 0 bases, with 22 bases between. This CDR3 is 19 amino acids long. Per germline, CDR1 SGHTA and CDR2 FQGTGA. CDR3 DNA: TGTGCCAGCAGCTCTCGTGTGATGGGGGGGGCACTAGCCAAAAACATTCAGTACTTC. Encoded protein: CASSSRVMGGALAKNIQYF.

The rearrangement uses TRBV29-1 and TRBJ2-3; D is uncertain. This CDR3 region has 11 residues. V lost 7 bases and J 5 bases, leaving 10 bases between the germline ends. The germline gives CDR1 SQVTM, CDR2 ANQGSEA. DNA for the CDR3: TGCAGCGCTGCTTCTTTAGATACGCAGTATTTT. It specifies CSAASLDTQYF.

The V and J genes are TRBV5-4 and TRBJ2-2, with a possible D match to TRBD2 (6 bases). V lost 2 bases and J lost 1, with 12 bases in between. This CDR3 comprises 16 residues. Germline loops: CDR1 SGHNT, CDR2 YYREEE (reference sequence). CDR3 nucleotide sequence: TGTGCCAGCAGCTTTGGGGTCGGGGGGAACACCGGGGAGCTGTTTTTT. As protein: CASSFGVGGNTGELFF. Full variable domain (remainder filled in from reference TRBV5-4 and TRBJ2-2): ETGVTQSPTHLIKTRGQQVTLRCSSQSGHNTVSWYQQALGQGPQFIFQYYREEENGRGNFPPRFSGLQFPNYSSELNVNALELDDSALYLCASSFGVGGNTGELFFGEGSRLTVL.